This entry lists 29 T cell receptor beta chains sequenced from one sample in a study of blood T cell repertoires in COVID-19 (dated by TCRdb to about 2020). The library was made by the immunoSEQ multiplex PCR assay. TCRdb carries this immuneACCESS record with in-frame sequences only. Its versions omit some clonotypes, under half of them owing to an unresolved V gene in the studies checked, with the rest unexplained. Counted in this sample were around 270,000 clones; around 89% of them appeared once. In total, the top ten clones hold more than 0.75% of the sample. Sample: peripheral blood. These receptor sequences come from a man aged 30-40 years with acute or convalescent COVID-19.

This clone came up once. The genes are TRBV3-1 (or the pseudogene TRBV3-2) and TRBJ1-1; no clear D. This CDR3 is 14 amino acids long. Per the germline V gene, CDR1 is LGHDT and CDR2 is YNNKEL (reference sequence). V lost 2 bases and J 6 bases, leaving 13 bases between the germline ends. The CDR3 nucleotides read TGTGCCAGCAGCCAACGGGGAATAGACCCTGAAGCTTTCTTT. Its translation is CASSQRGIDPEAFF.

The rearrangement links TRBV12-3 or TRBV12-4 to TRBJ1-6, with D possibly TRBD1 on 5 matching bases. The V gene lost 6 bases and the J gene lost 7 bases, with 7 bases spanning the gap. The CDR3 runs 12 residues. CDR3 protein: CASRNRNSPLHF. CDR3 bases: TGTGCCAGCAGAAACAGGAATTCACCCCTCCACTTT.

This sequence joins TRBV7-9 and TRBJ1-2; maybe TRBD1 (6 bases). The germline V gene encodes CDR1 SEHNR and CDR2 FQNEAQ (reference sequence). CDR3 size: 15 residues. Trimming removed 5 bases from V and 4 bases from J, with 17 bases in between. CDR3 residues: CASSPATGGGYGYTF. The DNA of the CDR3 is TGTGCCAGCAGCCCAGCGACAGGCGGGGGCTATGGCTACACCTTC.

This clone showed up just once. J is TRBJ1-1 and V is TRBV11-2; D might be TRBD1 (6 bases). V was clipped by 5 bases and J by 4 bases, with 14 bases between them. The CDR3 length is 14 residues. Germline V gene sequence: CDR1 SGHAT, CDR2 FQNNGV. The CDR3 sequence: CASSASTGPTEAFF. The DNA of the CDR3 is TGTGCCAGCAGCGCATCGACAGGTCCCACTGAAGCTTTCTTT.

This chain uses TRBV5-1 with TRBJ1-1; D is undetermined. V was pared by 3 bases and J by 0 bases, with 9 bases between. The CDR3 totals 14 residues. The V gene's germline CDR1 is SGHRS and CDR2 YFSETQ. The CDR3 nucleotides read TGCGCCAGCAGCTCCGCAGGATTGAACACTGAAGCTTTCTTT. Translation: CASSSAGLNTEAFF. The whole variable domain, filled in from reference TRBV5-1 and TRBJ1-1, reads KAGVTQTPRYLIKTRGQQVTLSCSPISGHRSVSWYQQTPGQGLQFLFEYFSETQRNKGNFPGRFSGRQFSNSRSEMNVSTLELGDSALYLCASSSAGLNTEAFFGQGTRLTVV.

CDR3 sequence (DNA): TGCAGCGTTACGGGAGCCACAGATACGCAGTATTTT. Protein: CSVTGATDTQYF. The V call is TRBV29-1, the J call TRBJ2-3; D is possibly TRBD2 (6 bases). The CDR3 has 12 amino acids. V lost 5 bases and J 2 bases, leaving 8 bases between the germline ends. Per germline, CDR1 SQVTM and CDR2 ANQGSEA.

The rearrangement links TRBV5-6 to TRBJ1-5; tentatively, D is TRBD1 (5 bases). The length of the CDR3 is 17 residues. The V and J ends lost 2 bases and 4 bases respectively, with 19 bases between them. In germline, CDR1 is SGHDT, CDR2 YYEEEE. CDR3 DNA sequence: TGTGCCAGCAGCTTCAGCGGGACCATAAACAAAAATCAGCCCCAGCATTTT. This gives the protein CASSFSGTINKNQPQHF.

The chain is built from TRBV5-3 and TRBJ1-2; D not resolved. TRBV5-3 is given ORF status, its function remaining uncertain. The CDR3 is made up of 13 amino acids. V gave up 3 bases and J gave up 2 bases, with 8 bases separating them. The CDR3 sequence: CARSSRENYGYTF. CDR3 sequence (DNA): TGTGCCAGAAGCTCCCGGGAGAACTATGGCTACACCTTC.

J is TRBJ2-5 and V is TRBV15, with D possibly TRBD1 on 7 matching bases. Looked up from germline, CDR1 is LNHNV and CDR2 is YYDKDF (reference sequence). The CDR3 loop spans 12 amino acids. V dropped 7 bases and J dropped 5 bases, with 11 bases sitting between them. CDR3 region: CATTGGGETQYF. The CDR3, as DNA: TGTGCCACCACAGGGGGAGGTGAGACCCAGTACTTC.

The gene calls are TRBV3-1 (or the pseudogene TRBV3-2) and TRBJ2-1; 8 nucleotides align to TRBD1. V shed 4 bases, J shed 8 bases, and the junction held 7 bases outside the gene matches. Looked up from germline, CDR1 is LGHDT and CDR2 is YNNKEL (reference sequence). The CDR3 consists of 14 residues. The CDR3 sequence is CASSRRQGRDEQFF. As DNA, the CDR3 is TGTGCCAGCAGCCGACGACAGGGGAGAGATGAGCAGTTCTTC.

This chain joins TRBV5-1 and TRBJ1-2; 8 bases map to TRBD1. Per the germline V gene, CDR1 is SGHRS and CDR2 is YFSETQ. The V and J ends lost 6 bases and 6 bases, in that order; junction bases with no gene match: 10. The CDR3 has 14 amino acids. CDR3 in DNA: TGCGCCAGCACCCTGGACAGGGTCGGGAATGGCTACACCTTC. Translated, it gives CASTLDRVGNGYTF.

This clone showed up just a few times. The gene calls are TRBV6-5 and TRBJ1-4, with D unresolved. Germline CDR1 reads MNHEY; CDR2 reads SVGAGI. The CDR3 covers 15 residues. V lost 0 bases and J lost 4, with 9 bases in between. The CDR3 region is CASSYSLRDNEKLFF. For the CDR3, the DNA is TGTGCCAGCAGTTACTCCCTGAGGGATAATGAAAAACTGTTTTTT.

This chain uses TRBV7-8 with TRBJ2-1, with 8 positions matching TRBD1. This CDR3 comprises 16 residues. Germline trimming cut 5 bases from V and 6 bases from J; bases unmatched to any gene: 12. CDR1 and CDR2 from the germline V gene are SGHVS and FQNEAQ. CDR3 in amino acids: CASSPRQGLTSNEQFF. The CDR3 DNA is TGTGCCAGCAGCCCCAGACAGGGGTTGACGTCCAATGAGCAGTTCTTC.

The V call is TRBV6-5, the J call TRBJ1-4, with D tentatively TRBD1 (5 bases). Trimming pared 7 bases from V and 0 bases from J, leaving 12 bases between. The CDR3 extends over 15 amino acids. Germline V CDR1 and CDR2: MNHEY, SVGAGI. The CDR3 loop is CASTRTGATNEKLFF. The DNA of the CDR3 is TGTGCCAGCACCCGGACGGGGGCAACTAATGAAAAACTGTTTTTT.

The chain combines TRBV28 with TRBJ1-2; a weak D match, TRBD1 (5 bases). V lost 8 bases to trimming and J lost 7 bases, with 23 bases between them. CDR3 length: 15 amino acids. Germline CDR1 is MDHEN and CDR2 is SYDVKM. In DNA form, the CDR3 reads TGTGCCAGCGGGGCAAGAACAGCCCCAGTCGGTGGCTACACCTTC. The encoded protein is CASGARTAPVGGYTF.

The CDR3 coding sequence is TGCGCCAGCAGTGATCCAGGGGGCACGAAAGAAAAACTGTTTTTT. Encoded protein: CASSDPGGTKEKLFF. The V and J genes are TRBV10-2 and TRBJ1-4; 8 bases are a match to TRBD1. CDR1 is WSHSY, CDR2 SAAADI, per germline. The junction had 8 bases not matched to a gene; V was cut back by 3 bases and J by 8 bases. This CDR3 comprises 15 residues.

The V gene is TRBV7-2, the J gene TRBJ1-3, with 7 bases identical to TRBD1. After removal of 4 bases from V and 4 bases from J, the junction contained 7 bases not matched to a gene. CDR3 length: 15 residues. Germline V gives CDR1 SGHTA, CDR2 FQGNSA. The CDR3 sequence is CASSYHRGTGNTIYF. The CDR3 bases are TGTGCCAGCAGCTACCACAGGGGTACCGGAAACACCATATATTTT.

This clone is a singleton in its sample. The V and J genes are TRBV2 and TRBJ2-2; possible D gene TRBD1, 6 bases. Trimming removed 1 base at V and 7 bases at J, with 16 bases between. The germline CDR1 and CDR2 sequences are SNHLY and FYNNEI. The CDR3 is 16 residues long. The CDR3 protein is CASSEEGTSRGGELFF. CDR3 nucleotides: TGTGCCAGCAGTGAAGAGGGGACATCCCGGGGCGGGGAGCTGTTTTTT.

V is TRBV7-9 and J is TRBJ2-3; TRBD1 matches 7 bases. The CDR3 covers 14 residues. Germline values: CDR1 SEHNR, CDR2 FQNEAQ (reference sequence). V dropped 5 bases and J dropped 4; count of bases not matched to a gene: 6. CDR3 sequence: CASSSGTDPDTQYF. The CDR3 DNA sequence: TGTGCCAGCAGCAGTGGGACAGATCCAGATACGCAGTATTTT.

The chain links TRBV5-1 to TRBJ2-1, with D possibly being TRBD1 (5 bases). The V end was cut by 0 bases, the J end by 3 bases, with 10 bases between. CDR1 is SGHRS, CDR2 YFSETQ, per germline. The CDR3 has 15 residues. The CDR3 here is CASSLDTGHYNEQFF. The CDR3, as DNA: TGCGCCAGCAGCTTGGATACAGGCCACTACAATGAGCAGTTCTTC.

The chain is built from TRBV6-4 and TRBJ2-1; 9 bases align to TRBD2. With V trimmed by 8 bases and J by 8 bases, 13 bases remained unmatched. The CDR3 consists of 15 residues. Germline V CDR1 and CDR2: MRHNA, SNTAGT. The CDR3 bases are TGTGCCAGCCCCTGGACTAGCGCCTCACCGGATGAGCAGTTCTTC. It encodes CASPWTSASPDEQFF.

The chain uses TRBV7-9 and TRBJ2-5; D remains ambiguous. Germline V gene lookup returns CDR1 SEHNR and CDR2 FQNEAQ (reference sequence). The CDR3 totals 15 residues. V shed 5 bases and J shed 1 base, with 14 bases lying between them. In DNA form, the CDR3 reads TGTGCCAGCAGCCCCCGCGACAACCTCCAAGAGACCCAGTACTTC. Protein product: CASSPRDNLQETQYF.

The chain couples TRBV10-2 to TRBJ2-1, with a possible D match to TRBD2 (5 bases). The CDR3 totals 16 residues. V was cut by 3 bases and J by 6 bases, with 18 bases left in between. Germline lookup yields CDR1 WSHSY and CDR2 SAAADI. As DNA, the CDR3 is TGCGCCAGCAGTGACCCAGGACTTGCTCCCGGCAATGAGCAGTTCTTC. Residues: CASSDPGLAPGNEQFF.

The chain uses TRBV7-8 and TRBJ1-6, with TRBD1 matching 10 bases. Germline V gene sequence: CDR1 SGHVS, CDR2 FQNEAQ. There are 17 residues in the CDR3. V dropped 4 bases and J dropped 3; count of bases not matched to a gene: 6. In nucleotides, the CDR3 is TGTGCCAGCAGCTCCCGGGACAGGGGACTCTATAATTCACCCCTCCACTTT. This translates into CASSSRDRGLYNSPLHF.

This clone was seen only a few times. The rearrangement uses TRBV6-5 and TRBJ2-5, with 7 positions matching TRBD2. This CDR3 comprises 14 residues. Trimming at V came to 6 bases and at J to 3 bases, leaving 7 bases not matched to a gene. Per germline, CDR1 MNHEY and CDR2 SVGAGI. The DNA of the CDR3 is TGTGCCAGCAGGACCGGGACTACGAAAGAGACCCAGTACTTC. This sequence encodes CASRTGTTKETQYF.

V is TRBV6-4 and J is TRBJ2-2; no clear D gene. Looked up from germline, CDR1 is MRHNA and CDR2 is SNTAGT. This CDR3 comprises 14 residues. V lost 4 bases and J lost 4, with 10 bases in between. CDR3 DNA sequence: TGTGCCAGCAGTGTTCACAGTGCCACCGGGGAGCTGTTTTTT. Translation gives CASSVHSATGELFF.

The V call is TRBV18, the J call TRBJ2-1; 7 bases are shared with TRBD2. The V segment lost 3 bases and the J segment 3 bases; nucleotides outside the gene matches: 2. This CDR3 has 14 amino acids. Germline CDR1 and CDR2: KGHSH and LQKENI. The DNA for the CDR3 is TGTGCCAGCTCACCGTCGGGAGGCTACAATGAGCAGTTCTTC. Amino acids: CASSPSGGYNEQFF.

The rearrangement links TRBV29-1 to TRBJ2-1; 10 bases fit TRBD1. The V and J ends lost 7 bases and 8 bases, in that order; junction bases with no gene match: 11. CDR1 is SQVTM, CDR2 ANQGSEA, per germline. There are 14 residues in the CDR3. Here the CDR3 DNA reads TGCAGCGCTTTTTCCGGACAGGGGGGTCATGAGCAGTTCTTC. Protein: CSAFSGQGGHEQFF.

The V gene is TRBV6-5, the J gene TRBJ1-5; 10 nucleotides align to TRBD1. The CDR3 runs to 15 residues. J gave up 2 bases and V 8 bases, and 6 bases lay outside the gene matches. Germline V lookup: CDR1 MNHEY, CDR2 SVGAGI. The CDR3 reads CASWTGGSGNQPQHF. Here the CDR3 DNA reads TGTGCCAGCTGGACAGGGGGTAGTGGCAATCAGCCCCAGCATTTT.